The TCR beta chain under discussion was sequenced for a study of blood T cell repertoires in COVID-19. CDR1 SGHTA and CDR2 FQGTGA come from the germline V gene. V shed 1 base, J shed 4 bases, and the junction held 8 bases outside the gene matches. This CDR3 region has 16 residues. Assay: immunoSEQ multiplex PCR; the TCRdb copy retains only in-frame clones and omits some. Among 130,000 to 150,000 clones listed, approximately 85% were seen once. The sample holds a few counts of this clone. Sequencing was done on a sample of peripheral blood. This receptor was identified in a woman aged 60-75 years with COVID-19, enrolled during active disease. The rearrangement joins TRBV7-3 to TRBJ2-3, with 7 bases lining up with TRBD1. As DNA, the CDR3 is TGTGCCAGCAGCTTAAACCCAGGGGGTAAGGCAGATACGCAGTATTTT. Translated, it gives CASSLNPGGKADTQYF.